This T cell receptor (beta chain) derives from a study of blood T cell repertoires in COVID-19. The table came from immunoSEQ multiplex PCR; TCRdb's copy has only in-frame clones and leaves some out. This sample has 250,000 or so clones, with approximately 89% found just once. The receptor was derived from a middle-aged man with active or convalescent COVID-19. What was sequenced was peripheral blood.

The CDR3 reads CASSYSIEDTQYF. DNA for the CDR3: TGTGCCAGCAGTTACTCTATAGAGGATACGCAGTATTTT. The chain links TRBV6-5 to TRBJ2-3; the D is unclear. This CDR3 comprises 13 residues. The ends were cut back, 0 bases at V and 6 bases at J, with 7 bases in the middle. Germline assignment: CDR1 MNHEY and CDR2 SVGAGI.